The clone carrying this TCR beta chain appeared once. The method was immunoSEQ multiplex PCR; TCRdb's version includes in-frame clones alone and lacks a portion of them. Of approximately 99,000 clones in the sample, 93% were seen once. The sample is drawn from a study of T cell changes during pregnancy in multiple sclerosis. The sample here was peripheral blood, taken after pregnancy. This clonotype was sampled from a female donor with multiple sclerosis, enrolled in a pregnancy study.

CDR3 sequence: CASSLGWEAGGPSTDTQYF. The CDR3 region has the DNA TGTGCCAGCAGCTTAGGATGGGAGGCGGGAGGGCCGAGCACAGATACGCAGTATTTT. The rearrangement links TRBV7-2 to TRBJ2-3, with 9 bases matching TRBD2. CDR1 SGHTA and CDR2 FQGNSA come from the germline V gene. CDR3 size: 19 residues. J was trimmed by 0 bases and V by 1 base; bases with no gene match: 11.